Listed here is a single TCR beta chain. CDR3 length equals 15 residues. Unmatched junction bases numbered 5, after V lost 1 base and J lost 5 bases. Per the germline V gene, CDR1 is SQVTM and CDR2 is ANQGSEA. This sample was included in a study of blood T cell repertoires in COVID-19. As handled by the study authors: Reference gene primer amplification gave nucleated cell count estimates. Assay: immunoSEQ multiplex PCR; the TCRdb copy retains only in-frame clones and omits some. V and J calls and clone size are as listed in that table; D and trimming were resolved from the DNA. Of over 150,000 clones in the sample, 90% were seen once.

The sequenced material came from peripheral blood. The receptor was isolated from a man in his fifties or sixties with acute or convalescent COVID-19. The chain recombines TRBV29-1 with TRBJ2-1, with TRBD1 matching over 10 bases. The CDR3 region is CSVEGDRGRDNEQFF. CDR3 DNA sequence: TGCAGCGTTGAAGGAGACAGGGGGCGCGACAATGAGCAGTTCTTC.